A selection of T cell receptor beta chains follows, all from one sample in a study of cytomegalovirus exposure and HLA in healthy donors. TCRdb keeps only in-frame clones here, not all; method: immunoSEQ multiplex PCR. The sample holds some 170,000 clones; 85% to 90% are singletons and the top ten take 1.4%. The sample comprised PBMCs. The origin of the receptors is a young woman in good health and CMV-seronegative. The CDR3 runs from the conserved cysteine through the conserved F or W. A D gene is named only where the DNA matches it firmly. Only some rows state a clone size, as once, few, many or a class for expanded clones.

J | size | V | D | DNA | CDR3
TRBJ2-7 | few | TRBV10-2 | TRBD2 | TGCGCCAGCAGAACTAGCGGGGGGAATTACGAGCAGTACTTC | CASRTSGGNYEQYF
TRBJ1-2 | - | TRBV9 | - | TGTGCCAGCAGCGTAGTGGTAGACAGCGAATCTAACTATGGCTACACCTTC | CASSVVVDSESNYGYTF
TRBJ2-2 | - | TRBV27 | - | TGTGCCAGCAGTACTTCCGGGGAGCTGTTTTTT | CASSTSGELFF
TRBJ2-1 | - | TRBV27 | - | TGTGCCAGCAGTGTCCTTACAGTGAGCTCCTACAATGAGCAGTTCTTC | CASSVLTVSSYNEQFF
TRBJ2-5 | - | TRBV18 | TRBD2 | TGTGCCAGTAGTCGGGTAGCGGGGACTCCAAACCAAGAGACCCAGTACTTC | CASSRVAGTPNQETQYF
TRBJ2-2 | - | TRBV25-1 | - | TGTGCCAGCAGTGAATGGCAGGAGAACACCGGGGAGCTGTTTTTT | CASSEWQENTGELFF
TRBJ2-7 | - | TRBV27 | - | TGTGCCAGCGCTCCGGGACTCTTCTACGAGCAGTACTTC | CASAPGLFYEQYF
TRBJ2-7 | - | TRBV2 | TRBD1 | TGTGCCAGCAGCCAGGACAGGGGCGGCGAGCAGTACTTC | CASSQDRGGEQYF
TRBJ2-1 | - | TRBV14 | - | TGTGCCAGCAGCAGAACGAGGATCTTACCCGCCTCCTACAATGAGCAGTTCTTC | CASSRTRILPASYNEQFF
TRBJ2-5 | - | TRBV2 | TRBD1 | TGTGCCAGGAAGACAGGGGAAGAGACCCAGTACTTC | CARKTGEETQYF
TRBJ1-4 | - | TRBV7-2 | - | TGTGCCAGCAGCCGTTCCCCCTCGATCGGAGGTGAAAAACTGTTTTTT | CASSRSPSIGGEKLFF
TRBJ1-6 | - | TRBV7-9 | TRBD1 | TGTGCCAGCAGCTTAGGGGGAACAGGGGCCCCAAATTCACCCCTCCACTTT | CASSLGGTGAPNSPLHF
TRBJ1-1 | - | TRBV27 | TRBD1 | TGTGCCAGCAGTTGGCAGGGGGCGACTGAAGCTTTCTTT | CASSWQGATEAFF
TRBJ2-7 | - | TRBV5-5 | TRBD1 | TGTGCCAGCAGCTACAGGGGGCCTCCCTACGAGCAGTACTTC | CASSYRGPPYEQYF
TRBJ2-1 | - | TRBV9 | TRBD1 | TGTGCCAGCAGCGGTAAGAGTAGGGGGCTTTTAGGTGAGCAGTTCTTC | CASSGKSRGLLGEQFF
TRBJ1-1 | - | TRBV6-5 | TRBD1 | TGTGCCAGCAGTTCCGGGACAGGGGGCCTAACTTTCTTT | CASSSGTGGLTFF
TRBJ2-1 | - | TRBV5-4 | - | TGTGCCAGCAGCGAGGGCGCAACAGAGCAGTTCTTC | CASSEGATEQFF
TRBJ2-2 | - | TRBV9 | TRBD1 | TGTGCCAGCAGACAGGGGGCTGACACCGGGGAGCTGTTTTTT | CASRQGADTGELFF
TRBJ2-3 | - | TRBV7-8 | TRBD2 | TGTGCCAGCAGCAATAGCGGGGGTGCAAATACGCAGTATTTT | CASSNSGGANTQYF
TRBJ2-2 | - | TRBV13 | TRBD1 | TGTGCCAGCAGCTTAGGACAGGGGGTCACCGGGGAGCTGTTTTTT | CASSLGQGVTGELFF
TRBJ2-7 | - | TRBV27 | - | TGTGCCAGCAGTCGCGGTCGGGGAGCATCCTACGAGCAGTACTTC | CASSRGRGASYEQYF
TRBJ2-7 | - | TRBV10-3 | TRBD2 | TGTGCCATCAGTGAACGGAAGGGACTAGCCGACTCCTACGAGCAGTACTTC | CAISERKGLADSYEQYF
TRBJ1-2 | - | TRBV11-2 | - | TGTGCCAGCAGACCCGGGACATCCTATGGCTACACCTTC | CASRPGTSYGYTF
TRBJ1-5 | - | TRBV2 | - | TGTGCCAGCAGGCCGACAGCAAATCAGCCCCAGCATTTT | CASRPTANQPQHF
TRBJ2-7 | - | TRBV29-1 | - | TGCAGCGTTGAGAGTAGTAAAGACTACGAGCAGTACTTC | CSVESSKDYEQYF
TRBJ2-7 | - | TRBV2 | TRBD1 | TGTGCCAGCAGTGTGGGACAGGCAACCTACGAGCAGTACTTC | CASSVGQATYEQYF
TRBJ2-7 | - | TRBV15 | - | TGTGCCACCAGCAGAGGACCGGGACATACCTACGAGCAGTACTTC | CATSRGPGHTYEQYF
TRBJ2-1 | - | TRBV4-3 | TRBD1 | TGCGCCAGCAGCCAAGGTAGGGGGACAGGGAATGAGCAGTTCTTC | CASSQGRGTGNEQFF
TRBJ1-6 | - | TRBV6-5 | - | TGTGCCAGCAGCCGGGTAGCAAATTCACCCCTCCACTTT | CASSRVANSPLHF
TRBJ1-6 | few | TRBV30 | - | TGTGCCTGGGGCTTGGGAGAGAATTCACCCCTCCACTTT | CAWGLGENSPLHF
TRBJ2-4 | - | TRBV27 | - | TGTGCCAGCAGCTCCCTTCGAAACATTCAGTACTTC | CASSSLRNIQYF
TRBJ2-7 | - | TRBV5-6 | TRBD2 | TGTGCCAGCAGCTGGGGGGGTGGAGGGGAGCAGTACTTC | CASSWGGGGEQYF
TRBJ2-7 | - | TRBV5-8 | - | TGTGCCAGCAGCCCCCGGGACTCCTCCTACGAGCAGTACTTC | CASSPRDSSYEQYF
TRBJ2-1 | - | TRBV7-7 | TRBD2 | TGTGCTAGCAGCTTAGGGACTAGCGGGGGGAAATACAATGAGCAGTTCTTC | CASSLGTSGGKYNEQFF
TRBJ1-4 | - | TRBV5-1 | TRBD1 | TGCGCCAGCAGCTTGTTTGACAGGGTCGGGGAAAAACTGTTTTTT | CASSLFDRVGEKLFF
TRBJ1-4 | - | TRBV6-1 | - | TGTGCCAGCATGACGTCGAGGGATAGGGCTGAAAAACTGTTTTTT | CASMTSRDRAEKLFF
TRBJ2-7 | - | TRBV7-6 | - | TGTGCCAGCAGCCGTCACAGGGAACGAGATTCCTACGAGCAGTACTTC | CASSRHRERDSYEQYF
TRBJ2-1 | few | TRBV9 | TRBD2 | TGTGCCAGCAGCGTTAGCGGGGGGGCGAACAATGAGCAGTTCTTC | CASSVSGGANNEQFF
TRBJ2-1 | - | TRBV6-6 | - | TGTGCCAGCAGTGCATGGAGCTCTTCCTACAATGAGCAGTTCTTC | CASSAWSSSYNEQFF
TRBJ1-1 | - | TRBV4-1 | - | TGCGCCAGCAGCCAGACACCCATGGGCGAAGCTTTCTTT | CASSQTPMGEAFF
TRBJ2-7 | - | TRBV27 | - | TGTGCCAGCAGGCCGGGACTGAGTTACGAGCAGTACTTC | CASRPGLSYEQYF
TRBJ2-1 | - | TRBV19 | TRBD2 | TGTGCCAGTAGTATAGGAGTTGGTGAGCGGGGGTACAATGAGCAGTTCTTC | CASSIGVGERGYNEQFF
TRBJ2-7 | - | TRBV5-6 | - | TGTGCCAGCAGCTCCCCCGGGACACTAAGGAACGAGCAGTACTTC | CASSSPGTLRNEQYF
TRBJ1-3 | - | TRBV11-2 | - | TGTGCCAGCAGCTACCGCGGGGGCTCTGGAAGCACCATATATTTT | CASSYRGGSGSTIYF
TRBJ1-4 | - | TRBV7-2 | - | TGTGCCAGCAGCTTAGATTGGGGCGCGGATGAAAAACTGTTTTTT | CASSLDWGADEKLFF
TRBJ2-7 | - | TRBV5-4 | - | TGTGCCAGCAGCTCTGCAGGAGGTGAGCAGTACTTC | CASSSAGGEQYF
TRBJ1-3 | - | TRBV2 | - | TGTGCCAGCAGCGGGGACACTGGAAACACCATATATTTT | CASSGDTGNTIYF
TRBJ1-6 | - | TRBV2 | - | TGTGCCAGCAGTGTCGGGGTGAATTCACCCCTCCACTTT | CASSVGVNSPLHF
TRBJ2-7 | - | TRBV4-3 | - | TGCGCCAGCAGCCAATCACCCCTACAGGGATACGAGCAGTACTTC | CASSQSPLQGYEQYF
TRBJ1-2 | - | TRBV7-9 | - | TGTGCCAGCAGCTTAGGACAGGCAATCACCTTC | CASSLGQAITF
TRBJ2-3 | - | TRBV6-4 | - | TGTGCCAGCAGCCTTACCTTAACTGGCGGAGATACGCAGTATTTT | CASSLTLTGGDTQYF
TRBJ2-6 | - | TRBV5-1 | TRBD2 | TGCGCCAGCAGCTGGGACTCGGGGGGACCCTCTGGGGCCAACGTCCTGACTTTC | CASSWDSGGPSGANVLTF
TRBJ2-1 | - | TRBV27 | TRBD2 | TGTGCCAGCAGTCCCGCCCGGGTAGCGGGGTTCGGGGTCAGCTCCTACAATGAGCAGTTCTTC | CASSPARVAGFGVSSYNEQFF